These T cell receptor beta chains were read from a single sample in a study of CD8 T cell repertoires and HIV-1 epitope variants. Data came from immunoSEQ multiplex PCR; TCRdb stores just in-frame clones and leaves some out. The profile shows 90,000 or so clones, roughly 81% of them singletons. Material for sequencing was uncultured baseline CD8+ T cells from peripheral blood mononuclear cells (PBMCs). Receptors were obtained from a male donor with HIV. Each CDR3 is given with its conserved first and last residue. Fields, in order: J gene, clone size, V gene, D gene, CDR3 DNA, CDR3 protein. D genes are given only for firm matches. The size entry is marked missing in some rows and otherwise reads once, few, many or a size class.

J: TRBJ2-3; size: once; V: TRBV7-2; D: NA; DNA: TGTGCCAGCAGCTCATTCCCCGGGGATACGCAGTATTTT; CDR3: CASSSFPGDTQYF
J: TRBJ1-3; size: NA; V: TRBV27; D: NA; DNA: TGTGCCAGCAGTTTGACCACAGGGACTGGAAACACCATATATTTT; CDR3: CASSLTTGTGNTIYF
J: TRBJ1-1; size: NA; V: TRBV23-1; D: TRBD1; DNA: TGCGCCAGCGGGGGACAGGGGGCGGACGATAGCCCTAACACTGAAGCTTTCTTT; CDR3: CASGGQGADDSPNTEAFF
J: TRBJ2-1; size: NA; V: TRBV5-5; D: TRBD2; DNA: TGTGCCAGCAGCTTGGAAGAGCGGGAGGAATATGAGCAGTTCTTC; CDR3: CASSLEEREEYEQFF
J: TRBJ1-2; size: NA; V: TRBV9; D: NA; DNA: TGTGCCAGCAGCCCCCAGTGGGCGACGGGCTATGGCTACACCTTC; CDR3: CASSPQWATGYGYTF
J: TRBJ2-1; size: few; V: TRBV5-1; D: NA; DNA: TGCGCCAGCAGCTTGGGGACAGCCCTTTACAATGAGCAGTTCTTC; CDR3: CASSLGTALYNEQFF
J: TRBJ2-2; size: NA; V: TRBV28; D: NA; DNA: TGTGCCAGCAGGGGAGGGAACACCGGGGAGCTGTTTTTT; CDR3: CASRGGNTGELFF
J: TRBJ1-2; size: few; V: TRBV18; D: TRBD1; DNA: TGTGCCAGCTCACCTGGACAGGGTGTCTATGGCTACACCTTC; CDR3: CASSPGQGVYGYTF
J: TRBJ2-7; size: NA; V: TRBV4-2; D: TRBD1; DNA: TGTGCCAGCAGCAACGCCGGGACAGGGCTTTACGAGCAGTACTTC; CDR3: CASSNAGTGLYEQYF
J: TRBJ2-1; size: NA; V: TRBV7-6; D: NA; DNA: TGTGCCAGCAGCTTAGTCCGGGACTTCCTATTCTACAATGAGCAGTTCTTC; CDR3: CASSLVRDFLFYNEQFF
J: TRBJ2-5; size: NA; V: TRBV6-5; D: NA; DNA: TGTGCCAGCAGTTACTCGATTACGTACCAAGAGACCCAGTACTTC; CDR3: CASSYSITYQETQYF
J: TRBJ2-5; size: NA; V: TRBV30; D: NA; DNA: TGTGCCTGGAGCCCAGGGGCGGAGACCCAGTACTTC; CDR3: CAWSPGAETQYF
J: TRBJ2-5; size: NA; V: TRBV5-6; D: TRBD2; DNA: TGTGCCAGCAGTTTGGCGGGGGGATTACAAGAGACCCAGTACTTC; CDR3: CASSLAGGLQETQYF
J: TRBJ2-6; size: NA; V: TRBV6-1; D: TRBD1; DNA: TGTGCCAGCAGGGAGACAGGGTACGGGGCCAACGTCCTGACTTTC; CDR3: CASRETGYGANVLTF
J: TRBJ2-7; size: NA; V: TRBV2; D: TRBD1; DNA: TGTGCCAGCAGAGCGGACAGGGGGCGGTACGAGCAGTACTTC; CDR3: CASRADRGRYEQYF
J: TRBJ2-5; size: NA; V: TRBV5-1; D: NA; DNA: TGCGCCAGCAGTTCTACCACCGGGCCTCAAGAGACCCAGTACTTC; CDR3: CASSSTTGPQETQYF
J: TRBJ2-5; size: few; V: TRBV29-1; D: TRBD1; DNA: TGCAGCGTAACCGTTGGACAGGGGGGGGAGACCCAGTACTTC; CDR3: CSVTVGQGGETQYF
J: TRBJ2-7; size: few; V: TRBV7-2; D: NA; DNA: TGTGCCAGCAGCCCCCAGGGGAGCTCCTACGAGCAGTACTTC; CDR3: CASSPQGSSYEQYF
J: TRBJ2-7; size: once; V: TRBV9; D: TRBD1; DNA: TGTGCCAGCAGCGCGCTCCCGGGACAGGGGAGTGACGAGCAGTACTTC; CDR3: CASSALPGQGSDEQYF
J: TRBJ2-1; size: NA; V: TRBV25-1; D: TRBD2; DNA: TGTGCCAGCTCCCGATCGACTAGCGGGCGCTACAATGAGCAGTTCTTC; CDR3: CASSRSTSGRYNEQFF
J: TRBJ1-6; size: NA; V: TRBV6-5; D: TRBD1; DNA: TGTGCCAGCAGTTACTACGTGACAGGGGGTTCACCCCTCCACTTT; CDR3: CASSYYVTGGSPLHF
J: TRBJ1-1; size: NA; V: TRBV29-1; D: NA; DNA: TGCAGCGTCCACAATCCGAACACTGAAGCTTTCTTT; CDR3: CSVHNPNTEAFF
J: TRBJ2-7; size: NA; V: TRBV2; D: NA; DNA: TGTGCCAGCAGTGAAGCGTCGATCGGCAGAGGGAATCCCTACGAGCAGTACTTC; CDR3: CASSEASIGRGNPYEQYF
J: TRBJ2-7; size: once; V: TRBV6-1; D: TRBD2; DNA: TGTGCCAGCAGTGAGCCCTATAGCGGGAGAAGCGAGCAGTACTTC; CDR3: CASSEPYSGRSEQYF
J: TRBJ2-7; size: NA; V: TRBV7-9; D: NA; DNA: TGTGCCAGCAGCTTCGGACAGCGCTCCTACGAGCAGTACTTC; CDR3: CASSFGQRSYEQYF
J: TRBJ1-2; size: NA; V: TRBV29-1; D: TRBD1; DNA: TGCAGCGTTGCCAGGGGGGAAAACTATGGCTACACCTTC; CDR3: CSVARGENYGYTF
J: TRBJ2-5; size: NA; V: TRBV27; D: NA; DNA: TGTGCCAGCAGACTCCAGCGAGCGAGTCAAGAGACCCAGTACTTC; CDR3: CASRLQRASQETQYF